This entry describes one TCR beta chain. Antigen: not known. This record belongs to a study of cytomegalovirus exposure and HLA in healthy donors. Study outcomes and limitations: TCR beta sequences reportedly predicted most subjects' HLA-A and HLA-B alleles accurately.

The CDR3 has 15 residues. Germline V CDR1 and CDR2: MGHDK, SYGVNS. Researchers ran the PCR with 60 Vbeta and 13 Jbeta primers. Clones were read by immunoSEQ multiplex PCR, and TCRdb kept only the in-frame ones, dropping some. Here the sample spans roughly 120,000 clones, 81% being singletons. V gene TRBV25-1 combines with J gene TRBJ2-5, with 13 bases lining up with TRBD2. The J call is uncertain, as TRBJ2-7 better fits the DNA end. The TCR sequence derives from a woman between 25 and 40 years old in good health and CMV-seronegative. Input material: PBMCs. The CDR3 DNA sequence: TGTGCCAGCAGTGCCGGGACTAGCGGGATGTACGAGCAGTACTTC. The encoded protein is CASSAGTSGMYEQYF.